These 25 T cell receptor beta chains were sequenced from one sample in a study of T cells after yellow fever vaccination. TCRdb re-called the 5' RACE reads through MiXCR, storing one row per CDR3 protein. Of under 400,000 distinct CDR3 sequences listed, around an eighth were seen once; the top ten hold about 3%. Sequenced here: CD4+ T cells sorted from PBMCs, sampled 15 days after the yellow fever booster vaccination. These receptors came from a man aged 18-30 years who received the YFV17D yellow fever vaccine.

This clonotype is deemed medium-sized (0.01 to 0.1%). The chain recombines TRBV7-9 with TRBJ2-1, with D perhaps matching TRBD2 (6 bases). The V end lost 2 bases, the J end lost 8 bases, and 7 bases lay between the germline ends. Per germline, CDR1 SEHNR and CDR2 FQNEAQ (reference sequence). CDR3 length equals 12 residues. CDR3 sequence (DNA): TGTGCCAGCAGCTTAACGGGGGATGAGCAGTTCTTC. Protein sequence: CASSLTGDEQFF.

The table lists this clonotype with many counts. The rearrangement uses TRBV4-3 and TRBJ2-2; D is possibly TRBD2 (5 bases). CDR1 and CDR2 from the germline V gene are LGHNA and YSLEER. The V and J ends lost 4 bases and 6 bases respectively, with 9 bases between them. The CDR3 length is 13 residues. The CDR3, as DNA: TGCGCCAGCAGCCCAGCGGAGGCCGGGGAGCTGTTTTTT. It translates to CASSPAEAGELFF.

The V gene is TRBV18, the J gene TRBJ2-5; D unclear. The CDR3 spans 16 residues. In germline, CDR1 is KGHSH, CDR2 LQKENI. The V and J ends lost 3 bases and 3 bases respectively, with 17 bases between them. CDR3 amino acids: CASSPSRSKGKETQYF. In DNA, the CDR3 is TGTGCCAGCTCACCGAGCAGGTCGAAGGGCAAAGAGACCCAGTACTTC.

This clonotype was observed a few times. This chain connects TRBV11-2 to TRBJ2-3; D is possibly TRBD1 (6 bases). The V end lost 6 bases, the J end lost 2 bases, and 12 bases lay between the germline ends. The CDR3 is made up of 14 amino acids. Germline assignment: CDR1 SGHAT and CDR2 FQNNGV. DNA of the CDR3: TGTGCCAGCAGGGCAAGGGGGAACACAGATACGCAGTATTTT. Translation: CASRARGNTDTQYF.

This clonotype was observed a handful of times. Written as DNA, the CDR3 is TGTGCCAGCAGCCAAGTTGCTGAGACAGTAATGGCTGAAGCTTTCTTT. Its translation is CASSQVAETVMAEAFF. This chain joins TRBV4-2 and TRBJ1-1; a possible D gene is TRBD1 (5 bases). The CDR3 is made up of 16 amino acids. The V end was cut by 1 base, the J end by 6 bases, with 18 bases between. Per germline, CDR1 LGHNA and CDR2 YNFKEQ.

The chain employs TRBV7-3 and TRBJ1-6; D is undetermined. Trimming pared 1 base from V and 8 bases from J, leaving 9 bases between. The V gene's germline CDR1 is SGHTA and CDR2 FQGTGA. This CDR3 is 14 amino acids long. CDR3 sequence: CASSLKGSDSPLHF. The CDR3 nucleotides read TGTGCCAGCAGCTTAAAGGGTAGTGATTCACCCCTCCACTTT.

The chain employs TRBV29-1 and TRBJ1-5; D unclear. V lost 4 bases and J 3 bases, leaving 7 bases between the germline ends. CDR1 and CDR2 (germline): SQVTM, ANQGSEA. The CDR3 consists of 12 residues. The CDR3 sequence: CSVAGFNQPQHF. The CDR3 DNA reads as TGCAGCGTTGCCGGATTCAATCAGCCCCAGCATTTT.

This chain uses TRBV2 with TRBJ2-4; TRBD1 matches at 8 bases. J lost 7 bases, V lost 2 bases, and 7 bases had no gene match. This CDR3 is built from 15 residues. Germline CDR1 and CDR2: SNHLY and FYNNEI. The CDR3 DNA reads TGTGCCAGCAGTGAACGGGCAGGGGGCGCGAACATTCAGTACTTC. It is translated as CASSERAGGANIQYF. The complete variable domain, with remaining parts taken from reference TRBV2 and TRBJ2-4, reads EPEVTQTPSHQVTQMGQEVILRCVPISNHLYFYWYRQILGQKVEFLVSFYNNEISEKSEIFDDQFSVERPDGSNFTLKIRSTKLEDSAMYFCASSERAGGANIQYFGAGTRLSVL.

This clonotype turned up a few times. The chain carries TRBV11-2 and TRBJ2-1, with TRBD2 identical over 15 bases. The CDR3 runs to 17 residues. Germline V gives CDR1 SGHAT, CDR2 FQNNGV. V gave up 1 base and J gave up 6 bases; unmatched junction bases: 4. In DNA form, the CDR3 reads TGTGCCAGCAGCTTAGTCGGGACTAGCGGGGGGCTCAATGAGCAGTTCTTC. Amino acids: CASSLVGTSGGLNEQFF.

The CDR3: CASSLALRTGIHEQYF. In DNA, the CDR3 is TGTGCCAGCAGCTTAGCACTTAGGACAGGGATTCACGAGCAGTACTTC. The chain recombines TRBV11-2 with TRBJ2-7; 8 bases map to TRBD1. This CDR3 is 16 amino acids long. After removal of 1 base from V and 5 bases from J, the junction contained 10 bases not matched to a gene. The V gene's germline CDR1 is SGHAT and CDR2 FQNNGV.

The chain is built from TRBV4-2 and TRBJ1-1; no firm D call. Germline assignment: CDR1 LGHNA and CDR2 YNFKEQ. Trimming shortened V by 1 base and J by 0 bases, and 9 bases separated the two germline ends. The CDR3 length is 15 residues. The CDR3 spells CASSQGKGMNTEAFF. The CDR3 bases are TGTGCCAGCAGCCAAGGGAAGGGTATGAACACTGAAGCTTTCTTT.

The V and J genes are TRBV9 and TRBJ1-2, with a tentative D call TRBD1 (6 bases). This CDR3 is built from 14 residues. Germline CDR1 reads SGDLS; CDR2 reads YYNGEE. V lost 0 bases, J lost 6 bases, and 12 bases lay in between. CDR3 nucleotide sequence: TGTGCCAGCAGCGTAGATGTGGGGGCGGATGGCTACACCTTC. Protein sequence: CASSVDVGADGYTF.

This sequence joins TRBV20-1 and TRBJ1-1; tentatively, D is TRBD1 (5 bases). The CDR3 extends over 13 amino acids. Germline CDR1 DFQATT, CDR2 SNEGSKA (reference sequence). V shed 3 bases and J shed 0 bases, with 8 bases lying between them. CDR3 coding DNA: TGCAGTGCTAGGGGGGGAATGAACACTGAAGCTTTCTTT. It yields the protein CSARGGMNTEAFF.

This clonotype was picked up a small number of times. The chain uses TRBV12-3 or TRBV12-4 and TRBJ2-7; TRBD2 is a possible D gene (5 bases). V was clipped by 5 bases and J by 3 bases, with 17 bases between them. The CDR3 runs to 15 residues. The CDR3: CASSLSSGLIYEQYF. The CDR3 DNA sequence: TGTGCCAGCAGTCTAAGCTCCGGACTGATCTACGAGCAGTACTTC.

There are a few counts of this clonotype. Written as DNA, the CDR3 is TGTGCCAGCAGCGCCACGTCCAATCAGCCCCAGCATTTT. Translated, it gives CASSATSNQPQHF. J is TRBJ1-5 and V is TRBV7-8; D gene unclear. CDR3 length: 13 amino acids. Between the trimmed V and J ends, which lost 5 bases and 3 bases, there was a span of 8 bases. Germline CDR1 SGHVS, CDR2 FQNEAQ.

The chain recombines TRBV20-1 with TRBJ2-3; no clear D. Trimming shortened V by 3 bases and J by 0 bases, and 22 bases separated the two germline ends. Germline CDR1 reads DFQATT; CDR2 reads SNEGSKA (reference sequence). This CDR3 contains 18 residues. CDR3 in DNA: TGCAGTGCTAGTCGACCGGTAACAGTATTTCCTAGCACAGATACGCAGTATTTT. Translation gives CSASRPVTVFPSTDTQYF.

This clonotype was seen ten or more times. The V call is TRBV19, the J call TRBJ1-5, with D unresolved. CDR1 LNHDA and CDR2 SQIVND come from the germline V gene (reference sequence). Trimming cost V 3 bases and J 2 bases, with 14 bases left between them. The CDR3 sequence is 16 residues long. The CDR3: CASSIIWEAGNQPQHF. CDR3 bases: TGTGCCAGTAGTATCATATGGGAAGCGGGCAATCAGCCCCAGCATTTT.

The CDR3 protein is CASSSTGVRGTGELFF. In DNA form, the CDR3 reads TGTGCCAGCAGTTCTACGGGAGTCCGGGGCACCGGGGAGCTGTTTTTT. The genes are TRBV7-9 and TRBJ2-2, with D possibly being TRBD2 (6 bases). This CDR3 has 16 amino acids. The germline gives CDR1 SEHNR, CDR2 FQNEAQ (reference sequence). V lost 6 bases and J lost 4, with 18 bases in between.

This clonotype was picked up many times. This chain links TRBV27 with TRBJ1-1; unclear D gene. With 8 bases removed from V and 2 bases from J, the gap between germline ends came to 12 bases. Germline V gives CDR1 MNHEY, CDR2 SMNVEV (reference sequence). The CDR3 is 13 amino acids. The CDR3 is CASGSQDNTEAFF. The CDR3, as DNA: TGTGCCAGCGGGTCCCAGGACAACACTGAAGCTTTCTTT.

The chain couples TRBV4-1 to TRBJ1-5, with no clear D. The CDR3 runs 17 residues. V lost 5 bases and J 5 bases, leaving 22 bases between the germline ends. Germline-derived CDR1 and CDR2 are MGHRA and YSYEKL. CDR3 in amino acids: CASSKLGRGERDQPQHF. DNA for the CDR3: TGCGCCAGCAGCAAACTAGGACGGGGAGAGAGGGATCAGCCCCAGCATTTT.

This clonotype has a handful of counts. The chain employs TRBV14 and TRBJ1-1, with D possibly TRBD1 on 5 matching bases. The CDR3 sequence is 17 residues long. V shed 5 bases and J shed 4 bases, with 23 bases lying between them. Germline V lookup: CDR1 SGHDN, CDR2 FVKESK. CDR3 nucleotide sequence: TGTGCCAGCAGCAGACGGCACGGGACCGTACTACTCACTGAAGCTTTCTTT. As protein: CASSRRHGTVLLTEAFF.

The V and J genes are TRBV2 and TRBJ1-2; D is undetermined. The CDR3 length is 14 residues. Looked up from germline, CDR1 is SNHLY and CDR2 is FYNNEI. Trimming stripped 8 bases from V and 3 bases from J, with 16 bases between. In DNA, the CDR3 is TGTGCCAGCGTCCCCATAGGCGTTGACTATGGCTACACCTTC. It codes for CASVPIGVDYGYTF.

The rearrangement joins TRBV4-2 to TRBJ2-5; TRBD1 or TRBD2 may be the D gene (5 bases each). The V gene's germline CDR1 is LGHNA and CDR2 YNFKEQ. V lost 0 bases and J lost 4, with 15 bases in between. CDR3 length: 16 residues. CDR3 loop: CASSQDLGEWGETQYF. Written as DNA, the CDR3 is TGTGCCAGCAGCCAAGACTTAGGGGAGTGGGGAGAGACCCAGTACTTC.

The chain joins TRBV28 to TRBJ2-7, with D unclear. Trimming removed 8 bases at V and 4 bases at J, with 15 bases between. The CDR3 length is 13 residues. In germline, CDR1 is MDHEN, CDR2 SYDVKM. CDR3 DNA: TGTGCCAGCCTCCAAGGGATCCCGTACGAGCAGTACTTC. Translated, it gives CASLQGIPYEQYF.

J is TRBJ1-5 and V is TRBV7-9; possibly TRBD1 for D (5 bases). The CDR3 has 17 residues. Per the germline V gene, CDR1 is SEHNR and CDR2 is FQNEAQ (reference sequence). The V end lost 1 base, the J end lost 2 bases, and 15 bases lay between the germline ends. The CDR3 is CASSLVGPPNGNQPQHF. CDR3 in DNA: TGTGCCAGCAGCTTAGTGGGACCGCCGAATGGCAATCAGCCCCAGCATTTT.